This record covers a single T cell receptor (beta chain). The data originate from a study of blood T cell repertoires in COVID-19. As for the study in general: The samples span acute and convalescent COVID-19 from the United States, Italy and Spain. T cells, B-cell-depleted T cells, or PBMCs supplied cDNA or gDNA.

This CDR3 spans 16 amino acids. V gave up 4 bases and J gave up 6 bases, with 19 bases separating them. Germline CDR1 ENHRY, CDR2 SYGVKD. Original handling: Amplifying reference gene primers gave estimates of nucleated cell counts. The data were produced by immunoSEQ multiplex PCR, yet TCRdb's version contains in-frame clones alone and is incomplete. V and J calls plus clone size are reproduced from that table; the DNA served to infer D and trimming. The data show about 74,000 clones, about 86% seen once. The sequenced material came from peripheral blood. The chain carries TRBV10-3 and TRBJ1-5; possible D gene TRBD1, 5 bases. The receptor's source is an elderly woman with active or convalescent COVID-19. The CDR3 spells CAISAKVGVSGQPQHF. The CDR3 DNA follows: TGTGCCATCAGTGCAAAAGTAGGGGTATCGGGTCAGCCCCAGCATTTT.